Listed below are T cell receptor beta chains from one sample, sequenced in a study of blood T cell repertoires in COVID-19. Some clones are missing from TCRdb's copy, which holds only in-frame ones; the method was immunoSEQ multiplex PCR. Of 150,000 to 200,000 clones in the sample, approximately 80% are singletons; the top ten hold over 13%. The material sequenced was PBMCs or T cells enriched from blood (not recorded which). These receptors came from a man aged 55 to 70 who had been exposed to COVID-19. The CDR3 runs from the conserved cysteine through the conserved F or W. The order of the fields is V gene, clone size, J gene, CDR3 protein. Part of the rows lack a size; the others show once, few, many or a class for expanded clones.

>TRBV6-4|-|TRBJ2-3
CASSVRDTDTQYF
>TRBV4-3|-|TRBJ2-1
CASSQTLSAGGSYNEQFF
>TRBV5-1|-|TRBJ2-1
CASSVSRASGPYNEQFF
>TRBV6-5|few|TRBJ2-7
CASSQTGTGGDEQYF
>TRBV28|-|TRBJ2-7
CASSSQGPHYEQYF
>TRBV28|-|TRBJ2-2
CASIGALLNTGELFF
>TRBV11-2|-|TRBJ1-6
CASRSWAGGYSPLHF
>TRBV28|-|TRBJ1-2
CASNLYDRAVRGYTF
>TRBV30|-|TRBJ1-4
CACVEVNAGNNEKLFF
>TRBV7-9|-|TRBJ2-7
CASSSDRVRYF
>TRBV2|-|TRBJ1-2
CASMPGQPDGYTF
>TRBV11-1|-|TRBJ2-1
CASNLGGGWSNEQFF
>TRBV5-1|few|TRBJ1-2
CASSLGAPNYGYTF
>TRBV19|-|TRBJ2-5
CASSTQTSGREETQYF
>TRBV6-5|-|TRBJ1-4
CASGGTGTEGVKLFF
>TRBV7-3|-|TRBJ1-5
CASSFSRGLSNQPQHF
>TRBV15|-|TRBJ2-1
CATSRDNLKAGLQFF
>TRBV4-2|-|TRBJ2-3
CASSQDGSGRAGDTQYF
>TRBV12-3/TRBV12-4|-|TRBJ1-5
CASSPGSYQPQHF
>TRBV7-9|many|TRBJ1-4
CASSLSQGLSEKLFF
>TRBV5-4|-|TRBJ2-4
CASSLLQGMVNIQYF
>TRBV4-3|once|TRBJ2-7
CASSQDASARSYEQYF
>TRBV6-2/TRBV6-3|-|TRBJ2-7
CASSSLTGNLYEQYF
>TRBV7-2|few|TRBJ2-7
CASSLDRGIDEQYF
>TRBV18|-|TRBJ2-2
CASSPTSGRALTGELFF
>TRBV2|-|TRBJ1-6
CASKRERDSPLHF
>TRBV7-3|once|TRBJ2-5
CASSPAGGETQYF
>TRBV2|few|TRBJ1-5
CASSQSGALWPQHF
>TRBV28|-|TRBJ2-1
CATIARDRYNEQFF
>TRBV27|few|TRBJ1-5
CASSAQGWQPQHF
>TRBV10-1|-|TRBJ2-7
CASSETGQGSSYKQYF
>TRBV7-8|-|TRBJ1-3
CASSLGGQGQGNTIYF
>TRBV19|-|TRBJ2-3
CASKGTSTDTQYF
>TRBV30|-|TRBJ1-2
CAWSPPFGGYTF
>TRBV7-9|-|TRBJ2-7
CASSGLSSYEQYF
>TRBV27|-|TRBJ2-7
CASSLTGTGDYEQYF
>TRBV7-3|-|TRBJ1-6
CASSSDSWSPLHF
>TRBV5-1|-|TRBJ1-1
CASSLGVQPNTEAFF
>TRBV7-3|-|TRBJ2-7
CASSPGGSSYEQYF
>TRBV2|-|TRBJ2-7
CASSDVSGLKQYF
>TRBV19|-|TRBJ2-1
CASMKFSGRPTYNEQFF
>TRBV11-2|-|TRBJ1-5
CASSLGGGFNQPQHF
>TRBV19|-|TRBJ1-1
CASSAGQGRPNTEAFF
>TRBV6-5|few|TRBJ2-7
CASIVGQGARYEQYF
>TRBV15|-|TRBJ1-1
CATGLGGENTEAFF
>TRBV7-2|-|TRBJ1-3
CASSSQGAEGNTIYF
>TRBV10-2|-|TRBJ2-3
CASKLSGYSTDTQYF
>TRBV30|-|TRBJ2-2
CAWSAFLTGGGELFF
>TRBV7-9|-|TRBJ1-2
CASSFRDSDYGYTF
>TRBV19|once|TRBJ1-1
CASSIRQASEAFF
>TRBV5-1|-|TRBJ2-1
CASSLDPADQGNEQFF
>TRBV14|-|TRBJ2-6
CASSQGISGANVLTF
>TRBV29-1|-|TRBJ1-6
CAGAPVGSPLHF
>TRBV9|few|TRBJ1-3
CASSTQTPGGGNTIYF
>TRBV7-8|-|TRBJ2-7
CASSTGQGAGEQYF
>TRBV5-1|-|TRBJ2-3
CASSLAGLAIDTQYF
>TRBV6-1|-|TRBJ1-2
CASSEAGRGHWGYGYTF
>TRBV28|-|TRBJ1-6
CASSLRPGIRNSPLHF
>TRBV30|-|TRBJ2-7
CAWSDRQDLSF
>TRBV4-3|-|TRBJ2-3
CASSQDRLGTDTQYF